This T cell receptor (beta chain) was captured in a study of T-cell reconstitution after alpha-beta-depleted transplantation in children. This sample's TCRbeta library carried unique molecular identifier barcodes. One entry per CDR3 protein, called by TCRdb with MiXCR from the PCR reads. This sample yields around 480,000 distinct CDR3 sequences, of which about 31% are seen a single time; under 3% belongs to the top ten. Sequencing was performed on PBMCs from the stem cell graft donor, taken from the stem cell graft. This clonotype originated in a human donor who donated a stem cell graft to a child with aplastic anemia.

CDR3 coding DNA: TGCAGCGTTGAATTGGCAGTACTCCAAGAGACCCAGTACTTC. Its protein product is CSVELAVLQETQYF. V is TRBV29-1 and J is TRBJ2-5; D call uncertain. The length of the CDR3 is 14 residues. The germline V gene has CDR1 SQVTM and CDR2 ANQGSEA. Deletions cut 2 bases from V and 1 base from J, with 11 bases between.